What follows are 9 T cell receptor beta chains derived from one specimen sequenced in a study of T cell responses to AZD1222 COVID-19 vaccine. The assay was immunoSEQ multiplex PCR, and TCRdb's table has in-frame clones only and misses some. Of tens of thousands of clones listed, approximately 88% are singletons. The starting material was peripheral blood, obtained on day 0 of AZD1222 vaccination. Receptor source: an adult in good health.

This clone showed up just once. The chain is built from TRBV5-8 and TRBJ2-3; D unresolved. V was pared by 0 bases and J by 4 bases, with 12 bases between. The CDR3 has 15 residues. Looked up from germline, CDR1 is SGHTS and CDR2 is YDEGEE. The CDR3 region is CASSLGSQGADTQYF. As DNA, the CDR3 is TGTGCCAGCAGCTTGGGCAGCCAAGGCGCAGATACGCAGTATTTT. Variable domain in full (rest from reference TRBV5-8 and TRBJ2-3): EAGVTQSPTHLIKTRGQQATLRCSPISGHTSVYWYQQALGLGLQFLLWYDEGEERNRGNFPPRFSGRQFPNYSSELNVNALELEDSALYLCASSLGSQGADTQYFGPGTRLTVL.

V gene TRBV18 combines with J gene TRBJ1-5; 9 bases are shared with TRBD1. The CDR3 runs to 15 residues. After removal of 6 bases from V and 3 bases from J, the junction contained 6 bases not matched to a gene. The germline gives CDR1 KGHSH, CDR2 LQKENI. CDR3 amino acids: CASSEGQGLNQPQHF. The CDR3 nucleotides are TGTGCCAGCTCTGAGGGACAGGGCCTCAATCAGCCCCAGCATTTT.

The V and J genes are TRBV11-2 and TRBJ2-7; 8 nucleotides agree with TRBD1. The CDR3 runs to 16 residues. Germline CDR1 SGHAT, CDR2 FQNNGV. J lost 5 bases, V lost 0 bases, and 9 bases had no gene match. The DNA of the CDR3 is TGTGCCAGCAGCTTAGATCGGCAGGGGGCGCCCCACGAGCAGTACTTC. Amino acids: CASSLDRQGAPHEQYF.

CDR3 sequence (DNA): TGTGCCTGCTATCCGGGGGTCGGGACTGAAGCTTTCTTT. The encoded protein is CACYPGVGTEAFF. The V and J genes are TRBV30 and TRBJ1-1; a weak D match, TRBD1 (5 bases). The CDR3 length is 13 residues. Germline V CDR1 and CDR2: GTSNPN, SVGIG (reference sequence). V dropped 6 bases and J dropped 5 bases, with 16 bases sitting between them.

CDR3 DNA sequence: TGCGCCAGCCGCCCCGGGACAGGGGGCTCTGGGGCCAACGTCCTGACTTTC. Protein product: CASRPGTGGSGANVLTF. This chain joins TRBV5-1 and TRBJ2-6, with 11 nucleotides matching TRBD1. This CDR3 region has 17 residues. Looked up from germline, CDR1 is SGHRS and CDR2 is YFSETQ. V lost 7 bases and J lost 0; bases outside the gene matches: 6.

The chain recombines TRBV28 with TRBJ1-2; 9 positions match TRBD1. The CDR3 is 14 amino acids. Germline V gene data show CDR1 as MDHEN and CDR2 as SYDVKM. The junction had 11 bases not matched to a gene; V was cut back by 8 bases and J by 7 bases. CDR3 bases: TGTGCCAGCGCGCAATCCGGGACAGGGCCTGGCTACACCTTC. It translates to CASAQSGTGPGYTF.

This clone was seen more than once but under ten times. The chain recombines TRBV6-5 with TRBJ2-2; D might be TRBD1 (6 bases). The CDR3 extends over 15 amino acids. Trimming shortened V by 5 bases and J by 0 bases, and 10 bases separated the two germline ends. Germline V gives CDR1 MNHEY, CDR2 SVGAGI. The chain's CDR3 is CASSISGANTGELFF. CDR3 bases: TGTGCCAGCAGTATTTCAGGGGCGAACACCGGGGAGCTGTTTTTT.

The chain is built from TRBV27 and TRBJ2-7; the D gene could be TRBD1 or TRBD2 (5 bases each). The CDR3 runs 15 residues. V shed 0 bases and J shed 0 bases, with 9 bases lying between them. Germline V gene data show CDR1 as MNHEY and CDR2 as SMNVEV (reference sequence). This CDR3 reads CASSLSWDDSYEQYF. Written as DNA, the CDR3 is TGTGCCAGCAGTTTATCGTGGGACGACTCCTACGAGCAGTACTTC.

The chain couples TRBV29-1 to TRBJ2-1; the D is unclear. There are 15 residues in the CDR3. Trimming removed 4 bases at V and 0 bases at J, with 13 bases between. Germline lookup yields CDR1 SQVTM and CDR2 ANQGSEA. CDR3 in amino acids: CSVAPPVSSYNEQFF. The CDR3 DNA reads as TGCAGCGTTGCCCCCCCGGTGAGCTCCTACAATGAGCAGTTCTTC.